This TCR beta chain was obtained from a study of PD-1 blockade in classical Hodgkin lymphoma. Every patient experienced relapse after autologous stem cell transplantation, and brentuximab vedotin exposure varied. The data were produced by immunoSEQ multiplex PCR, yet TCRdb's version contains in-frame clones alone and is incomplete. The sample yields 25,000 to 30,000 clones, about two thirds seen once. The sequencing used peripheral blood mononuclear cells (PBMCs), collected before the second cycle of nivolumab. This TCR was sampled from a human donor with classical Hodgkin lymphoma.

The CDR3 DNA sequence: TGTGCCAGCAGCTTAAACCCAGGGGGCCCTAGCACAGATACGCAGTATTTT. This translates into CASSLNPGGPSTDTQYF. The chain carries TRBV7-6 and TRBJ2-3, with 8 positions matching TRBD1. The V segment lost 2 bases and the J segment 0 bases; nucleotides outside the gene matches: 7. This CDR3 comprises 17 residues. CDR1 SGHVS and CDR2 FNYEAQ come from the germline V gene.